What follows are 20 T cell receptor beta chains derived from one specimen sequenced in a study of radiotherapy plus CTLA-4 blockade in lung cancer. The assay was immunoSEQ multiplex PCR, and TCRdb's table has in-frame clones only and misses some. Here the sample spans around 100,000 clones, 70% to 85% being singletons. Sequenced material: peripheral blood, taken from a patient treated with radiotherapy plus ipilimumab. The receptors were sampled from a human donor with non-small cell lung cancer that progressed on radiotherapy plus ipilimumab. Some clones in this sample may be carry-over from other donors' samples.

This clone was counted once. The rearrangement links TRBV13 to TRBJ2-1; weak D call: TRBD2 (5 bases). CDR1 is PRHDT and CDR2 is FYEKMQ in the germline V gene (reference sequence). Trimming removed 1 base at V and 9 bases at J, with 13 bases between. CDR3 length equals 14 residues. The CDR3: CASSLVIRESEQFF. CDR3 sequence (DNA): TGTGCCAGCAGCTTAGTAATCCGGGAAAGTGAGCAGTTCTTC.

This clone was seen a few times. V is TRBV6-5 and J is TRBJ1-4; D remains unclear. The germline CDR1 and CDR2 sequences are MNHEY and SVGAGI. The germline V and J ends were trimmed by 8 bases and 0 bases, with 13 bases remaining between them. CDR3 length equals 15 residues. The CDR3: CASGGYQTTNEKLFF. CDR3 nucleotides: TGTGCCAGCGGCGGATACCAAACAACTAATGAAAAACTGTTTTTT.

The rearrangement joins TRBV2 to TRBJ2-7, with D hard to call. The germline gives CDR1 SNHLY, CDR2 FYNNEI. The CDR3 totals 12 residues. Trimming took 6 bases from V and 0 from J, leaving 6 bases between them. The CDR3 sequence is CASRGLSYEQYF. The CDR3 nucleotides read TGTGCCAGCAGGGGCCTCTCCTACGAGCAGTACTTC.

This clone was found a few times. The chain links TRBV5-1 to TRBJ2-1; TRBD2 agrees at 12 bases. Looked up from germline, CDR1 is SGHRS and CDR2 is YFSETQ. J lost 7 bases, V lost 4 bases, and 6 bases had no gene match. The CDR3 sequence is 15 residues long. The CDR3 nucleotides read TGCGCCAGCAGCCCAGGACTAGCGGGGCCGAATGAGCAGTTCTTC. Translated, it gives CASSPGLAGPNEQFF. The full variable domain, rest sourced from reference TRBV5-1 and TRBJ2-1, is KAGVTQTPRYLIKTRGQQVTLSCSPISGHRSVSWYQQTPGQGLQFLFEYFSETQRNKGNFPGRFSGRQFSNSRSEMNVSTLELGDSALYLCASSPGLAGPNEQFFGPGTRLTVL.

The chain uses TRBV18 and TRBJ1-6; D perhaps matches TRBD1 (6 bases). The V end lost 2 bases, the J end lost 10 bases, and 9 bases lay between the germline ends. The CDR3 consists of 13 residues. Germline-derived CDR1 and CDR2 are KGHSH and LQKENI. The CDR3 loop reads CASSPAGDSPLHF. CDR3 in DNA: TGTGCCAGCTCACCAGCAGGGGACTCACCCCTCCACTTT.

The genes are TRBV2 and TRBJ1-2; TRBD1 matches 7 bases. Trimming removed 6 bases from V and 1 base from J; junction bases left unmatched: 2. This CDR3 has 13 amino acids. Germline loops: CDR1 SNHLY, CDR2 FYNNEI. The CDR3 sequence: CASRDRYNYGYTF. The CDR3 nucleotides are TGTGCCAGCAGGGACAGGTATAACTATGGCTACACCTTC.

CDR3 region: CASGLMPIRANVLTF. CDR3 nucleotide sequence: TGTGCTAGTGGTTTGATGCCGATCCGGGCCAACGTCCTGACTTTC. The chain joins TRBV12-5 to TRBJ2-6, with D hard to call. The CDR3 totals 15 residues. Germline loops: CDR1 LGHNT, CDR2 FRNRAP. V lost 2 bases, J lost 5 bases, and 10 bases lay in between.

The chain employs TRBV2 and TRBJ2-3; no clear D. The CDR3 has 17 amino acids. Germline V gene lookup returns CDR1 SNHLY and CDR2 FYNNEI. Trimming left V 0 bases short and J 0 bases short, with 13 bases between. Here the CDR3 reads CASSEAPSTTSTDTQYF. CDR3 coding DNA: TGTGCCAGCAGTGAAGCGCCGTCGACGACTAGCACAGATACGCAGTATTTT.

Only a few counts were recorded for this clone. J is TRBJ1-5 and V is TRBV5-1, with D unclear. V lost 0 bases and J lost 1, with 14 bases in between. The CDR3 sequence is 17 residues long. The germline V gene has CDR1 SGHRS and CDR2 YFSETQ. The CDR3 loop reads CASSLDPRGLSNQPQHF. As DNA, the CDR3 is TGCGCCAGCAGCTTGGACCCGAGAGGGCTGAGCAATCAGCCCCAGCATTTT.

The rearrangement uses TRBV4-3 and TRBJ1-2; no clear D gene. V was cut by 0 bases and J by 3 bases, with 17 bases left in between. The CDR3 spans 17 residues. Germline V gene data show CDR1 as LGHNA and CDR2 as YSLEER. The CDR3 protein is CASSQDLGSYADYGYTF. The CDR3 DNA is TGCGCCAGCAGCCAAGATCTTGGCAGCTACGCGGACTATGGCTACACCTTC.

This clone has just a few counts. The CDR3 DNA sequence: TGCGCCAGCAGCCAAGAGGCAGGGCTATATGGCTACACCTTC. Its translation is CASSQEAGLYGYTF. The genes are TRBV4-3 and TRBJ1-2, with D perhaps TRBD1 (5 bases). The ends were cut back, 0 bases at V and 5 bases at J, with 10 bases in the middle. The CDR3 covers 14 residues. Per the germline V gene, CDR1 is LGHNA and CDR2 is YSLEER.

This chain connects TRBV9 to TRBJ2-7, with 9 bases matching TRBD2. In germline, CDR1 is SGDLS, CDR2 YYNGEE. CDR3 length: 14 residues. The junction had 2 bases not matched to a gene; V was cut back by 0 bases and J by 4 bases. CDR3 residues: CASSVDLAGYEQYF. The CDR3, as DNA: TGTGCCAGCAGCGTAGACCTAGCGGGGTACGAGCAGTACTTC.

This clone was recorded once. This chain uses TRBV15 with TRBJ2-3; 8 bases match TRBD2. V gave up 8 bases and J gave up 8 bases; unmatched junction bases: 3. The CDR3 spans 11 residues. CDR1 and CDR2 from the germline V gene are LNHNV and YYDKDF (reference sequence). The CDR3 loop is CATGAGATQYF. CDR3 nucleotides: TGTGCCACCGGAGCGGGGGCTACGCAGTATTTT.

This chain links TRBV5-1 with TRBJ1-1; D uncertain. The CDR3 runs to 15 residues. The germline V and J ends were trimmed by 3 bases and 4 bases, with 16 bases remaining between them. CDR1 SGHRS and CDR2 YFSETQ come from the germline V gene. The CDR3 DNA reads TGCGCCAGCAGCTCCGGCCTTCTATCAGGCACTGAAGCTTTCTTT. Translating it yields CASSSGLLSGTEAFF. Filled out from reference TRBV5-1 and TRBJ1-1, the complete variable domain reads KAGVTQTPRYLIKTRGQQVTLSCSPISGHRSVSWYQQTPGQGLQFLFEYFSETQRNKGNFPGRFSGRQFSNSRSEMNVSTLELGDSALYLCASSSGLLSGTEAFFGQGTRLTVV.

This clone was found once. The rearrangement joins TRBV2 to TRBJ1-5; a weak D match, TRBD1 (6 bases). The length of the CDR3 is 12 residues. V lost 8 bases to trimming and J lost 6 bases, with 11 bases between them. Germline lookup yields CDR1 SNHLY and CDR2 FYNNEI. In nucleotides, the CDR3 is TGTGCCAGCGGGGTGGGGGCTCAGCCCCAGCATTTT. This sequence encodes CASGVGAQPQHF.

The rearrangement joins TRBV7-3 to TRBJ2-1; D gene ambiguous. The V gene lost 0 bases and the J gene lost 8 bases, with 11 bases spanning the gap. Germline CDR1 is SGHTA and CDR2 is FQGTGA. The CDR3 sequence is 14 residues long. The CDR3 sequence: CASSLTESSHEQFF. The CDR3 nucleotides are TGTGCCAGCAGCTTAACGGAGAGCTCCCATGAGCAGTTCTTC.

The V and J genes are TRBV7-2 and TRBJ2-5; D remains ambiguous. Per germline, CDR1 SGHTA and CDR2 FQGNSA. The CDR3 spans 14 residues. V lost 2 bases and J 1 base, leaving 8 bases between the germline ends. CDR3 residues: CASSLLTPQETQYF. In DNA form, the CDR3 reads TGTGCCAGCAGCTTATTAACACCCCAAGAGACCCAGTACTTC. Based on the CDR3 plus reference TRBV7-2 and TRBJ2-5, the full variable domain is GAGVSQSPSNKVTEKGKDVELRCDPISGHTALYWYRQSLGQGLEFLIYFQGNSAPDKSGLPSDRFSAERTGGSVSTLTIQRTQQEDSAVYLCASSLLTPQETQYFGPGTRLLVL.

V gene TRBV5-1 combines with J gene TRBJ2-3; D is possibly TRBD1 (5 bases). This CDR3 has 15 residues. Germline V gene lookup returns CDR1 SGHRS and CDR2 YFSETQ. V lost 0 bases and J 5 bases, leaving 13 bases between the germline ends. Here the CDR3 reads CASSLAEGARDTQYF. CDR3 DNA sequence: TGCGCCAGCAGCTTGGCCGAAGGGGCAAGAGATACGCAGTATTTT.

V usage is TRBV18 and J usage is TRBJ1-1; tentative D call: TRBD1 (5 bases). CDR3 length: 15 residues. V lost 1 base and J lost 6, with 15 bases in between. The germline CDR1 and CDR2 sequences are KGHSH and LQKENI. The CDR3 is CASSPQDGTRAEAFF. CDR3 sequence (DNA): TGTGCCAGCTCACCACAAGACGGGACGAGGGCTGAAGCTTTCTTT.

The V gene is TRBV28, the J gene TRBJ1-5, with D possibly being TRBD1 (5 bases). The length of the CDR3 is 14 residues. Germline-derived CDR1 and CDR2 are MDHEN and SYDVKM. Trimming took off 10 bases at V and 4 bases at J, with 17 bases between the two ends. CDR3 nucleotides: TGTGCCACCACGACGGAATGGGGGAATCAGCCCCAGCATTTT. Residues: CATTTEWGNQPQHF.